This T cell receptor (beta chain) originates from a study of T cell responses to AZD1222 COVID-19 vaccine. Germline CDR1 and CDR2: SGHVS and FQNEAQ. V lost 1 base, J lost 6 bases, and 13 bases lay in between. This CDR3 has 14 residues. Profiled with immunoSEQ multiplex PCR; TCRdb holds only in-frame clones, not every one. This table has about 97,000 clones, around 89% appearing once. The sequence was obtained from an adult in good health. The sequencing used peripheral blood, collected on day 0 of AZD1222 vaccination. V is TRBV7-8 and J is TRBJ2-7; the D gene could be TRBD1 or TRBD2 (5 bases each). The CDR3 region is CASSLGASGPEQYF. In DNA, the CDR3 is TGTGCCAGCAGCTTAGGGGCCTCGGGGCCCGAGCAGTACTTC.